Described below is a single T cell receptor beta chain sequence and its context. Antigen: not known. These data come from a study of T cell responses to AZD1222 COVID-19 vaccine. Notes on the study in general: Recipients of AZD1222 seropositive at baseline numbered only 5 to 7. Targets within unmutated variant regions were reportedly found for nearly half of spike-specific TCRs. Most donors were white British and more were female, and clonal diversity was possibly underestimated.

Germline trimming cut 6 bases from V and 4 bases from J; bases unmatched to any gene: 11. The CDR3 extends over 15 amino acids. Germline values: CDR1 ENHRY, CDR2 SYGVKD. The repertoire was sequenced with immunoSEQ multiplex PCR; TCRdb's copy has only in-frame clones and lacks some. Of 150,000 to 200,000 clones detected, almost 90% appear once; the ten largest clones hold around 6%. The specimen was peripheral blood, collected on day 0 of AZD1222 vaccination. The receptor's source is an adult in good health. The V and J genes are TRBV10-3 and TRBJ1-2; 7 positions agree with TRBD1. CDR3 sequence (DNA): TGTGCCATCAGCTATGGACCGCGGGACAGCTATGGCTACACCTTC. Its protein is CAISYGPRDSYGYTF.